The 15 T cell receptor beta chains listed next were all sequenced from one sample in a study of shared T cell receptors in the human thymus. Profiled with immunoSEQ multiplex PCR; TCRdb holds only in-frame clones, not every one. The repertoire holds more than 300,000 clones, with around 93% as singletons. The sequenced sample was thymocytes. The receptors stem from a human donor.

This clone was counted a few times. The genes are TRBV19 and TRBJ2-1; D ambiguous. The CDR3 consists of 13 residues. The V end lost 1 base, the J end lost 3 bases, and 4 bases lay between the germline ends. Germline CDR1 and CDR2: LNHDA and SQIVND (reference sequence). In DNA, the CDR3 is TGTGCCAGTAGTATAGTAGGCTACAATGAGCAGTTCTTC. Protein product: CASSIVGYNEQFF.

V is TRBV6-4 and J is TRBJ2-3; D gene unclear. The length of the CDR3 is 18 residues. Germline loops: CDR1 MRHNA, CDR2 SNTAGT. Trimming took off 2 bases at V and 0 bases at J, with 18 bases between the two ends. DNA of the CDR3: TGTGCCAGCAGTGACGGCCATGGAGTCCTACCTAGCACAGATACGCAGTATTTT. Protein: CASSDGHGVLPSTDTQYF.

V is TRBV7-8 and J is TRBJ2-5; the match to TRBD1 covers 7 bases. The trim removed 4 bases at V and 2 bases at J, leaving 4 bases unmatched. There are 14 residues in the CDR3. Germline-derived CDR1 and CDR2 are SGHVS and FQNEAQ. As DNA, the CDR3 is TGTGCCAGCAGCTCCCGGGACAGACAAGAGACCCAGTACTTC. It specifies CASSSRDRQETQYF.

V usage is TRBV27 and J usage is TRBJ2-1; D is undetermined. Trimming took off 2 bases at V and 1 base at J, with 15 bases between the two ends. The CDR3 totals 17 residues. Germline CDR1 MNHEY, CDR2 SMNVEV (reference sequence). CDR3 coding DNA: TGTGCCAGCAGTTTACGGTACGGTGTCCGATCCTACAATGAGCAGTTCTTC. Translation gives CASSLRYGVRSYNEQFF.

J is TRBJ2-1 and V is TRBV11-2, with TRBD2 matching over 7 bases. J was trimmed by 3 bases and V by 0 bases; bases with no gene match: 17. The germline V gene has CDR1 SGHAT and CDR2 FQNNGV. CDR3 length: 20 amino acids. The CDR3 reads CASSLEGGAMTLRFYNEQFF. The CDR3 DNA reads TGTGCCAGCAGCTTAGAGGGAGGGGCCATGACTTTGAGGTTCTACAATGAGCAGTTCTTC. The variable domain in full, completed from reference TRBV11-2 and TRBJ2-1, reads EAGVAQSPRYKIIEKRQSVAFWCNPISGHATLYWYQQILGQGPKLLIQFQNNGVVDDSQLPKDRFSAERLKGVDSTLKIQPAKLEDSAVYLCASSLEGGAMTLRFYNEQFFGPGTRLTVL.

The V call is TRBV27, the J call TRBJ2-7; 12 positions agree with TRBD1. Germline lookup yields CDR1 MNHEY and CDR2 SMNVEV (reference sequence). Losses at the gene ends were 5 bases for V and 3 bases for J; bases not matched to a gene: 2. This CDR3 has 14 amino acids. The CDR3 loop reads CASSRDRGLYEQYF. For the CDR3, the DNA is TGTGCCAGCAGTAGGGACAGGGGGCTCTACGAGCAGTACTTC.

The rearrangement links TRBV28 to TRBJ2-1, with D unclear. In germline, CDR1 is MDHEN, CDR2 SYDVKM. Trimming removed 7 bases from V and 5 bases from J, with 21 bases in between. This CDR3 spans 16 amino acids. DNA of the CDR3: TGTGCCAGCAATCCTCGGGCTTTTAAAGAGGACAATGAGCAGTTCTTC. This codes for CASNPRAFKEDNEQFF.

V is TRBV6-1 and J is TRBJ2-1; 7 bases are shared with TRBD2. Germline CDR1 reads MNHNS; CDR2 reads SASEGT. V shed 8 bases and J 1 base; nucleotides not matched to a gene: 5. This CDR3 has 14 residues. The CDR3 protein is CASSRDYSYNEQFF. CDR3 in DNA: TGTGCCAGCTCGAGGGACTATTCCTACAATGAGCAGTTCTTC.

V usage is TRBV27 and J usage is TRBJ2-7, with D perhaps assigned TRBD1 or TRBD2 (6 bases each). Trimming took 5 bases from V and 1 from J, leaving 15 bases between them. Per germline, CDR1 MNHEY and CDR2 SMNVEV (reference sequence). The CDR3 runs to 15 residues. The CDR3 region has the DNA TGTGCCAGCAGTCGCGGCGGGGACAAGTCCTACGAGCAGTACTTC. Translated, it gives CASSRGGDKSYEQYF.

V and J are TRBV9 and TRBJ2-2, with D unclear. The CDR3 runs to 16 residues. V dropped 0 bases and J dropped 0 bases, with 9 bases sitting between them. Germline CDR1 and CDR2: SGDLS and YYNGEE. Here the CDR3 reads CASSVEDSPNTGELFF. DNA for the CDR3: TGTGCCAGCAGCGTAGAGGATAGCCCGAACACCGGGGAGCTGTTTTTT.

V is TRBV28 and J is TRBJ2-7, with unresolved D. V was cut by 11 bases and J by 4 bases, with 18 bases left in between. This CDR3 spans 13 amino acids. The germline CDR1 and CDR2 sequences are MDHEN and SYDVKM. CDR3 amino acids: CASYHIAGYEQYF. In DNA, the CDR3 is TGTGCCTCCTACCACATAGCCGGGTACGAGCAGTACTTC.

The V call is TRBV4-3, the J call TRBJ2-1; 7 nucleotides align to TRBD2. Germline values: CDR1 LGHNA, CDR2 YSLEER. The CDR3 covers 20 residues. V lost 3 bases and J lost 6; bases outside the gene matches: 23. CDR3 nucleotide sequence: TGCGCCAGCAGCCATTTGGAACCGGGACTAAAAGGGCCTAGAGGCAATGAGCAGTTCTTC. Translated, it gives CASSHLEPGLKGPRGNEQFF.

This chain connects TRBV7-3 to TRBJ2-7, with TRBD2 identical over 7 bases. Trimming at V came to 5 bases and at J to 3 bases, leaving 13 bases not matched to a gene. CDR3 length equals 16 residues. Germline loops: CDR1 SGHTA, CDR2 FQGTGA. This CDR3 is CASSRSGGGRFYEQYF. In DNA form, the CDR3 reads TGTGCCAGCAGCCGCTCGGGGGGTGGCCGGTTCTACGAGCAGTACTTC.

The chain couples TRBV9 to TRBJ2-7; 8 positions match TRBD1. Germline assignment: CDR1 SGDLS and CDR2 YYNGEE. There are 15 residues in the CDR3. The trim removed 3 bases at V and 5 bases at J, leaving 10 bases unmatched. CDR3 in amino acids: CASSALGTGRHEQYF. The CDR3 DNA follows: TGTGCCAGCAGCGCCCTAGGGACAGGTCGGCACGAGCAGTACTTC.

This chain connects TRBV11-3 to TRBJ2-3, with D perhaps matching TRBD2 (6 bases). V lost 0 bases and J 9 bases, leaving 16 bases between the germline ends. The CDR3 consists of 15 residues. Germline V CDR1 and CDR2: SGHNT, YENEEA. CDR3 loop: CASSLEWSGDITQYF. In DNA form, the CDR3 reads TGTGCCAGCAGCTTAGAATGGTCGGGAGATATAACGCAGTATTTT.